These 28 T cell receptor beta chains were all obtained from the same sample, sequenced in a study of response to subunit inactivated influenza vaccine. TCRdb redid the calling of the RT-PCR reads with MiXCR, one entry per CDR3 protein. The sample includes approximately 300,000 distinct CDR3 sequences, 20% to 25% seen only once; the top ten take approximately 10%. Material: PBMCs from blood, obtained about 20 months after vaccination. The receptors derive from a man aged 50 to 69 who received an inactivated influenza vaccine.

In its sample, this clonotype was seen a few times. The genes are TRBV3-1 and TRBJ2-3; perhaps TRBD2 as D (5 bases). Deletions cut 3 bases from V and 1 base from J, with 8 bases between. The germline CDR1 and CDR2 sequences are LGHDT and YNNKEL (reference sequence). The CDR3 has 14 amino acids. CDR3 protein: CASSHSGRTDTQYF. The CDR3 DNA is TGTGCCAGCAGCCACAGCGGCCGCACAGATACGCAGTATTTT.

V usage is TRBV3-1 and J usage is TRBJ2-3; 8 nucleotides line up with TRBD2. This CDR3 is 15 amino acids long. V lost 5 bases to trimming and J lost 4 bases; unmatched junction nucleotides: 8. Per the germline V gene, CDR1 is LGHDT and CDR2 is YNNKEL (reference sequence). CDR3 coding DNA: TGTGCCAGCAGCACCGGGACTAGGGTCCCAGATACGCAGTATTTT. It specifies CASSTGTRVPDTQYF.

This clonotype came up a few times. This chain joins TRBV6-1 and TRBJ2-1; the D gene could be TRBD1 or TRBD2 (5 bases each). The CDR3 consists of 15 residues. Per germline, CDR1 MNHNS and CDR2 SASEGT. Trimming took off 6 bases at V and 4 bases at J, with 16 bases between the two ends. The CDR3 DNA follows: TGTGCCAGCAGGTCTAAGCCGGGACCTTACAATGAGCAGTTCTTC. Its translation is CASRSKPGPYNEQFF.

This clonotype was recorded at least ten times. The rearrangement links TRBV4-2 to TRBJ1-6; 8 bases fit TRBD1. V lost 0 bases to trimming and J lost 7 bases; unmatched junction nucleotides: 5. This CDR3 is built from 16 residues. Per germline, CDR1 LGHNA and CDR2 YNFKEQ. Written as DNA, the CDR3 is TGTGCCAGCAGCCAAGATTCGACAGGGGTAAATTCACCCCTCCACTTT. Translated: CASSQDSTGVNSPLHF.

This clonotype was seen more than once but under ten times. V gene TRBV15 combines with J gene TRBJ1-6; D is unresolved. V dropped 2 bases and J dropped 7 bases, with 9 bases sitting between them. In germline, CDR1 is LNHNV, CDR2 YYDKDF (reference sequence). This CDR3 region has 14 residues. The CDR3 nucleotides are TGTGCCACCAGCAGAACTGGACTCAATTCACCCCTCCACTTT. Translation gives CATSRTGLNSPLHF.

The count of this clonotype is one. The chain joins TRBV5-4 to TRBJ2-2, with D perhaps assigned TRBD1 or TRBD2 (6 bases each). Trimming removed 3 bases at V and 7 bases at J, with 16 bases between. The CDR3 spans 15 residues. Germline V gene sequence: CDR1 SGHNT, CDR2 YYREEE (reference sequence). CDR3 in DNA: TGTGCCAGCAGCTCCCGGGGGCCTGGGGGCGGGGAGCTGTTTTTT. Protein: CASSSRGPGGGELFF.

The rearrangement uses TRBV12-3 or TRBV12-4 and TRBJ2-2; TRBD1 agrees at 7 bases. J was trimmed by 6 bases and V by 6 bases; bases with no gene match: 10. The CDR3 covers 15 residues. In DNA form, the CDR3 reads TGTGCCAGCAGATTCGGGCAGGGGGTATCCGGGGAGCTGTTTTTT. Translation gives CASRFGQGVSGELFF.

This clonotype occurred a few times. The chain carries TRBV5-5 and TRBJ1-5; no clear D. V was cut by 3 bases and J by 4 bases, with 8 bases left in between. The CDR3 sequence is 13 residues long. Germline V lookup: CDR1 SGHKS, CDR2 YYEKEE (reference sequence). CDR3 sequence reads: CASSSQYNQPQHF. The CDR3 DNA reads TGTGCCAGCAGCTCTCAGTATAATCAGCCCCAGCATTTT.

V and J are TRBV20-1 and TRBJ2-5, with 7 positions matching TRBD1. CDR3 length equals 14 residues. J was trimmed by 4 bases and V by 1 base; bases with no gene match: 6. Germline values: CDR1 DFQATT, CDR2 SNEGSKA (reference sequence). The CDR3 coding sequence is TGCAGTGCTAGAGCCCAAACAGGGGTAGAGACCCAGTACTTC. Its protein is CSARAQTGVETQYF.

CDR3 bases: TGTGCCTGGAGTGGTGGGCCCAATCAGCCCCAGCATTTT. Translation: CAWSGGPNQPQHF. The chain links TRBV30 to TRBJ1-5; no clear D. Trimming shortened V by 1 base and J by 3 bases, and 7 bases separated the two germline ends. The CDR3 covers 13 residues. Germline CDR1 and CDR2: GTSNPN and SVGIG (reference sequence).

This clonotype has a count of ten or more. In DNA, the CDR3 is TGTGCCAGCCGACAGGGTTACGAAAAACTGTTTTTT. Amino acid sequence: CASRQGYEKLFF. The rearrangement uses TRBV19 and TRBJ1-4; 7 bases map to TRBD1. The CDR3 extends over 12 amino acids. The germline V gene encodes CDR1 LNHDA and CDR2 SQIVND (reference sequence). Trimming took 9 bases from V and 8 from J; bases not matched to a gene: 6.

The CDR3 spells CAWSPLGQNQETQYF. The CDR3 nucleotides read TGTGCCTGGAGTCCTTTGGGACAGAACCAAGAGACCCAGTACTTC. The gene calls are TRBV30 and TRBJ2-5; 7 bases align to TRBD1. The V gene's germline CDR1 is GTSNPN and CDR2 SVGIG (reference sequence). The CDR3 length is 15 residues. V lost 2 bases to trimming and J lost 0 bases; unmatched junction nucleotides: 6. Full variable domain (remainder filled in from reference TRBV30 and TRBJ2-5): SQTIHQWPATLVQPVGSPLSLECTVEGTSNPNLYWYRQAAGRGLQLLFYSVGIGQISSEVPQNLSASRPQDRQFILSSKKLLLSDSGFYLCAWSPLGQNQETQYFGPGTRLLVL.

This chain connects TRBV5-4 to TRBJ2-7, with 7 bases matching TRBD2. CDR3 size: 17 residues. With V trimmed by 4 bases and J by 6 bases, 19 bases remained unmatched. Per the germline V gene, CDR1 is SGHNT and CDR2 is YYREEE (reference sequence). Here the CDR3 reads CASSLEASGIFPIEQYF. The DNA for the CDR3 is TGTGCCAGCAGCCTGGAGGCCAGCGGGATTTTCCCCATCGAGCAGTACTTC.

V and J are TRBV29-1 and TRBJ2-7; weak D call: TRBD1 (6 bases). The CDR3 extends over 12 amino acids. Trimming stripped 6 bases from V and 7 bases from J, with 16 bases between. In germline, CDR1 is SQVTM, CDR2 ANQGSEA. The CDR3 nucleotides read TGCAGCGTCCGAGCCCTTCAGGGGGAGCAGTACTTC. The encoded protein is CSVRALQGEQYF.

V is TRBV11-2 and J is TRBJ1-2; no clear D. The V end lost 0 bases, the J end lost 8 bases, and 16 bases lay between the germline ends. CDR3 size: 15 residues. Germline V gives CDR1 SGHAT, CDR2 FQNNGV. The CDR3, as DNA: TGTGCCAGCAGCTTAGATTCCCCTATGGCGGGGGGCTACACCTTC. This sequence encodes CASSLDSPMAGGYTF.

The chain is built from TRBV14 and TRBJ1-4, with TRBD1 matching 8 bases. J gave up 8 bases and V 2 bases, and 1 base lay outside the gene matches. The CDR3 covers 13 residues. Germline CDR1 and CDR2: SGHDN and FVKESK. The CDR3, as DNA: TGTGCCAGCAGCCAAACAGGGGGAGAAAAACTGTTTTTT. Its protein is CASSQTGGEKLFF.

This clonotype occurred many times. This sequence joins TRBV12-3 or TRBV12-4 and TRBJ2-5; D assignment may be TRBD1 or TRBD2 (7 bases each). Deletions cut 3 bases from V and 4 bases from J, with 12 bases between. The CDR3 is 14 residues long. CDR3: CASSLVRGGETQYF. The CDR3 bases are TGTGCCAGCAGTTTGGTCAGGGGGGGAGAGACCCAGTACTTC.

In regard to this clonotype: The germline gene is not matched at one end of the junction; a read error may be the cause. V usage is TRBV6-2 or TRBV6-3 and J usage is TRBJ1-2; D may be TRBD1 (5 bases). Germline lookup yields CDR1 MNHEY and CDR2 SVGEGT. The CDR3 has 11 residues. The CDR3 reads CASSYSGQETF. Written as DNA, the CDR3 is TGTGCCAGCAGTTACTCGGGGCAGGAGACATTC.

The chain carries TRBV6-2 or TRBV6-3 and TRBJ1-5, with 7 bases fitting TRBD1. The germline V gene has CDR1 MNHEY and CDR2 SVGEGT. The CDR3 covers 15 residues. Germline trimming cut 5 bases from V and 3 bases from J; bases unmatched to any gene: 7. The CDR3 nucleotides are TGTGCCAGCAGTGCGGACAGGCTACTCAATCAGCCCCAGCATTTT. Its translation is CASSADRLLNQPQHF.

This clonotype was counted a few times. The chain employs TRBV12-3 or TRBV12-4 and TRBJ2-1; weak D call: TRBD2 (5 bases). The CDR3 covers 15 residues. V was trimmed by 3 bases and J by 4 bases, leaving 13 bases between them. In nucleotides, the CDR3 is TGTGCCAGCAGTTTGGCCAGCGGACCGTACAATGAGCAGTTCTTC. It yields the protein CASSLASGPYNEQFF.

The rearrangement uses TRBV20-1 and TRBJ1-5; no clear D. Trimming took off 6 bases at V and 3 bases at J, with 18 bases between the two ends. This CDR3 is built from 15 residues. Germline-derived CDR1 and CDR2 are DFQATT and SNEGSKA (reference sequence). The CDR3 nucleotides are TGCAGTGCCACGAGCGGGGAAAGGGCCAATCAGCCCCAGCATTTT. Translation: CSATSGERANQPQHF.

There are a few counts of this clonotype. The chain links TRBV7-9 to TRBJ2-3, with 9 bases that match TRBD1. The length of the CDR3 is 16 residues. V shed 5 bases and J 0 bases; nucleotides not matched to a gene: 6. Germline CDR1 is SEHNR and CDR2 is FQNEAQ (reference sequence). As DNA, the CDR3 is TGTGCCAGCAGCCTAAGCGGGACAGGGAGCACAGATACGCAGTATTTT. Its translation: CASSLSGTGSTDTQYF.

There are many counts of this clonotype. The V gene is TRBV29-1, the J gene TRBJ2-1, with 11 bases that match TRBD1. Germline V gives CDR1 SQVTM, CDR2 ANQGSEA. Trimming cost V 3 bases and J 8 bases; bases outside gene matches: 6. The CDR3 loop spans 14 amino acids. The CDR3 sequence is CSVEGQGVLYEQFF. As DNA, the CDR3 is TGCAGCGTTGAGGGACAGGGGGTTCTTTATGAGCAGTTCTTC.

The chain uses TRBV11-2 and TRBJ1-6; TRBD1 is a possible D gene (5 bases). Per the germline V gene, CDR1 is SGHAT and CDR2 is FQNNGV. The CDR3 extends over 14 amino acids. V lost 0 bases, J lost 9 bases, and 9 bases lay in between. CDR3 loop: CASSLDLGASPLHF. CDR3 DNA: TGTGCCAGCAGCTTAGATCTTGGGGCTTCACCCCTCCACTTT.

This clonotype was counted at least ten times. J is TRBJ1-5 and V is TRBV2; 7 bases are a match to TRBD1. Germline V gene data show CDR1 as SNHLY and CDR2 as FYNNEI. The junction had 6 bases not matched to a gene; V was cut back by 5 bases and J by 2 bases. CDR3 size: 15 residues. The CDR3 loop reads CASSNPGGRNQPQHF. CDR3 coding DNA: TGTGCCAGCAGTAACCCAGGGGGACGCAATCAGCCCCAGCATTTT.

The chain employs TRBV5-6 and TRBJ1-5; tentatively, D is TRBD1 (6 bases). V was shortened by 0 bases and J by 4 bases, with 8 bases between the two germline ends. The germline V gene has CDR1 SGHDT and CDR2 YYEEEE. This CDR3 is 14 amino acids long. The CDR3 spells CASSLGGRNQPQHF. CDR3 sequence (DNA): TGTGCCAGCAGCTTGGGGGGGCGGAATCAGCCCCAGCATTTT.

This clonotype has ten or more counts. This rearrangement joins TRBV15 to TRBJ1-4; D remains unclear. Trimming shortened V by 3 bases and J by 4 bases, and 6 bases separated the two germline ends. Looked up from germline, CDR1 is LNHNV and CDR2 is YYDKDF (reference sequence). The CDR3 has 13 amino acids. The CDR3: CATSSGLNEKLFF. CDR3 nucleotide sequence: TGTGCCACCAGCAGCGGACTTAATGAAAAACTGTTTTTT.

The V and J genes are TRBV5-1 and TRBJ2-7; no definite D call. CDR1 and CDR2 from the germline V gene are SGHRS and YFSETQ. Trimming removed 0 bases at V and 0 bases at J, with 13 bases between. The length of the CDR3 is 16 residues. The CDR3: CASSLAPGRNSYEQYF. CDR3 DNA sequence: TGCGCCAGCAGCTTGGCCCCGGGCAGGAACTCCTACGAGCAGTACTTC.